Following are 25 T cell receptor beta chains from one sample sequenced in a study of CXCR3-negative and CXCR3-positive naive CD8 T cells. These receptors' targets are unknown. Points from the study as a whole: The study found more hydrophobic TRB CDR3s in CXCR3-positive naive cells than in CXCR3-negative naive cells.

Libraries were UMI-labeled 5' RACE TRB cDNA. From the 5' RACE reads, TCRdb lists one entry per CDR3 protein and no DNA. The sample data list over 150,000 distinct CDR3 sequences. Sequencing input: naive CXCR3+ CD8+ T cells from blood. Subset here: CD45RO-CCR7+CD27+CD95- naive CD8+ T cells expressing CXCR3 (TNR3+). Receptors were obtained from a human donor in good health. Some clones in this sample may be carry-over from other donors' samples.

This chain uses TRBV12-3 or TRBV12-4 with TRBJ2-3. There are 13 residues in the CDR3. The CDR3 loop is CASSLTYSDTQYF.

The V gene is TRBV29-1, the J gene TRBJ2-1. Germline values: CDR1 SQVTM, CDR2 ANQGSEA. This CDR3 has 11 residues. The CDR3 sequence: CSARFYNEQFF.

The rearrangement links TRBV11-3 to TRBJ2-1; TCRdb picks TRBD1, but there is no DNA to check that call. Germline loops: CDR1 SGHNT, CDR2 YENEEA. This CDR3 is 16 amino acids long. The CDR3 protein is CASSSRTGALSGEQFF.

The genes are TRBV12-3 or TRBV12-4 and TRBJ1-3. This CDR3 spans 13 amino acids. The CDR3 reads CASSLDGRNTIYF.

V usage is TRBV12-3 or TRBV12-4 and J usage is TRBJ2-1; TCRdb proposes TRBD1, but this gene call is untestable without DNA. This CDR3 contains 14 residues. This chain's CDR3 is CASSRPGRYNEQFF.

The J gene is TRBJ2-1, the V gene TRBV16; as DNA is missing, the TRBD1 call by TCRdb cannot be tested. Germline values: CDR1 KGHSY, CDR2 FQNENV. The CDR3 contains 15 residues. This CDR3 is CASSQSVGAYNEQFF.

The rearrangement uses TRBV5-6 and TRBJ1-1; TCRdb picks TRBD1, but there is no DNA to check that call. The length of the CDR3 is 12 residues. CDR1 and CDR2 (germline): SGHDT, YYEEEE. CDR3 in amino acids: CATRGLNTEAFF.

The chain uses TRBV20-1 and TRBJ2-7; absent DNA, TCRdb's TRBD2 call cannot be checked. Germline CDR1 is DFQATT and CDR2 is SNEGSKA (reference sequence). This CDR3 is 15 amino acids long. CDR3 amino acids: CSARDPGGRSYEQYF.

The CDR3 loop reads CASSVGRSTDTQYF. The V gene is TRBV9, the J gene TRBJ2-3. The germline gives CDR1 SGDLS, CDR2 YYNGEE. This CDR3 comprises 14 residues.

The chain has TRBV6-6 and TRBJ2-7; TCRdb outputs TRBD1, but without DNA this stays unchecked. The CDR3 runs to 15 residues. In germline, CDR1 is MNHNY, CDR2 SVGAGI (reference sequence). CDR3 sequence: CASSPGQGWAYEQYF.

The CDR3 reads CASSFYGTALTSTEAFF. The chain has TRBV27 and TRBJ1-1; TCRdb's D call of TRBD1 is untestable without DNA. There are 17 residues in the CDR3. The germline gives CDR1 MNHEY, CDR2 SMNVEV (reference sequence).

The J gene is TRBJ1-2, the V gene TRBV7-8. Germline CDR1 and CDR2: SGHVS and FQNEAQ. This CDR3 is built from 12 residues. The CDR3 sequence: CASSSHALGYTF.

The chain couples TRBV28 to TRBJ1-1. The CDR3 covers 15 residues. Germline values: CDR1 MDHEN, CDR2 SYDVKM. The CDR3 loop is CAISFMTSLNTEAFF.

This chain joins TRBV7-9 and TRBJ1-5; TCRdb designates TRBD1, a call that cannot be tested without DNA. The CDR3 length is 19 residues. The germline V gene has CDR1 SEHNR and CDR2 FQNEAQ (reference sequence). CDR3 in amino acids: CASSQQGSPGGGWNQPQHF.

The chain joins TRBV7-9 to TRBJ2-2; lacking DNA, the TRBD2 call made by TCRdb goes unchecked. The CDR3 is 17 residues long. The germline V gene has CDR1 SEHNR and CDR2 FQNEAQ (reference sequence). The CDR3 sequence: CASSVLAGVPDTGELFF.

The rearrangement links TRBV3-1 to TRBJ2-5; absent DNA, TCRdb's TRBD1 call cannot be checked. CDR3 length: 19 amino acids. The germline V gene has CDR1 LGHDT and CDR2 YNNKEL (reference sequence). The CDR3 reads CASSPQPPRDRGRAETQYF.

This rearrangement joins TRBV15 to TRBJ2-3; there is no DNA to check the TCRdb D call of TRBD1. CDR1 is LNHNV, CDR2 YYDKDF, per germline (reference sequence). The CDR3 has 16 residues. The CDR3 region is CATSRDWGGAGDTQYF.

The V call is TRBV27, the J call TRBJ1-1; the D gene TCRdb calls, TRBD1, cannot be checked with no DNA. Per germline, CDR1 MNHEY and CDR2 SMNVEV (reference sequence). The CDR3 contains 13 residues. The CDR3 region is CASSLSGETEAFF.

The chain is built from TRBV5-6 and TRBJ1-1. Germline V gene data show CDR1 as SGHDT and CDR2 as YYEEEE. The CDR3 loop spans 13 amino acids. The CDR3 region is CASSFRLGPEAFF. Filled out from reference TRBV5-6 and TRBJ1-1, the complete variable domain reads DAGVTQSPTHLIKTRGQQVTLRCSPKSGHDTVSWYQQALGQGPQFIFQYYEEEERQRGNFPDRFSGHQFPNYSSELNVNALLLGDSALYLCASSFRLGPEAFFGQGTRLTVV.

The V gene is TRBV4-3, the J gene TRBJ1-1. This CDR3 is 14 amino acids long. Germline assignment: CDR1 LGHNA and CDR2 YSLEER. CDR3 sequence reads: CASSQVSENTEAFF.

The CDR3 protein is CASSHLGALGETQYF. The V call is TRBV12-3 or TRBV12-4, the J call TRBJ2-5; with no DNA, the TCRdb D assignment of TRBD1 cannot be verified. The CDR3 contains 15 residues.

The J gene is TRBJ2-5, the V gene TRBV24-1; TCRdb's D gene call, TRBD1, goes unchecked for lack of DNA. This CDR3 comprises 16 residues. Per the germline V gene, CDR1 is KGHDR and CDR2 is SFDVKD. CDR3 region: CATSDSQGDRGWTQYF.

The chain combines TRBV9 with TRBJ2-7; TCRdb indicates TRBD2, and absent DNA this call remains unverified. Germline CDR1 and CDR2: SGDLS and YYNGEE. This CDR3 is built from 15 residues. The CDR3 here is CASSSTSGRPYEQYF.

The chain carries TRBV28 and TRBJ2-6; TCRdb's assignment of TRBD2 cannot be checked, as there is no DNA. Germline CDR1 MDHEN, CDR2 SYDVKM. CDR3 length: 19 amino acids. The CDR3 protein is CASSPTLTSGLSGANVLTF.

The chain combines TRBV27 with TRBJ2-1; TCRdb reports TRBD1, a call that lacks DNA to check it against. There are 14 residues in the CDR3. Germline CDR1 is MNHEY and CDR2 is SMNVEV (reference sequence). This CDR3 is CASSSREVYNEQFF.